The source of this T cell receptor (beta chain) is a study of regulatory T cells in long-lasting Graves disease. Germline assignment: CDR1 SGHAT and CDR2 FQNNGV. This CDR3 has 13 amino acids. Trimming left V 1 base short and J 10 bases short, with 11 bases between. The time point is: newly diagnosed GD, antithyroid drugs for less than 3 months. There was RNA extracted from PBMCs, and the TCR library was made from it. Through Arm-PCR of CDR3 regions and iRepertoire HTBI primers, TCR beta libraries were built. Each CDR3 protein is one row after TCRdb ran MiXCR on the multiplex PCR reads. The table lists about 450,000 distinct CDR3 sequences, 16% of them singletons. Findings and caveats of the study: Relative to new patients (approximately 1,000), persistent patients exhibited greater sharing of public clonotypes (approximately 2,800).

In its sample, this clonotype was seen many times. No antigen is known for it. These data were also filed under a second study, of T cells in Graves' hyperthyroidism and ophthalmopathy. Per that study: Patients with uncontrolled infections, other autoimmune diseases, pregnancy or lactation were excluded. Most thyroid clonotypes with frequency above 0.001 were detected in blood.

This clonotype was obtained from a woman aged 25 to 39 with Graves disease. This chain links TRBV11-2 with TRBJ2-1; D unclear. The source was peripheral blood mononuclear cells (PBMCs), collected at new diagnosis, from a patient treated with antithyroid drugs. This chain's CDR3 is CASSLVTLQEQFF. DNA of the CDR3: TGTGCCAGCAGCTTAGTCACCCTACAGGAGCAGTTCTTC.